This is a list of T cell receptor beta chains from one sample in a study of immune characterization of retroperitoneal liposarcoma. TCRdb recomputed calls from the PCR reads with MiXCR, one row per CDR3 protein. The table has around 11,000 distinct CDR3 sequences, approximately 22% seen once. Sequencing input: blood. These receptors all stem from a female donor with retroperitoneal liposarcoma. Both conserved end residues are part of each CDR3. D genes are given only for firm matches. A row's size may be missing; if present it is once, few, many or a size class.

CASIRAVSDYQETQYF | TGTGCCAGCATTAGGGCCGTCTCGGACTACCAAGAGACCCAGTACTTC | TRBV28 | NA | NA | TRBJ2-5 | 16
CASHRGYEKLFF | TGTGCCAGCCACAGGGGATATGAAAAACTGTTTTTT | TRBV6-1 | many | TRBD1 | TRBJ1-4 | 12
CASSFGGAYEQFF | TGTGCCAGCAGTTTTGGCGGAGCCTACGAGCAGTTCTTC | TRBV27 | few | NA | TRBJ2-1 | 13
CASSTDRGQVNGYTF | TGTGCCAGCAGCACCGACAGGGGGCAAGTGAATGGCTACACCTTC | TRBV5-4 | few | TRBD1 | TRBJ1-2 | 15
CASSLDFANNEQFF | TGTGCCAGCAGTCTCGACTTCGCAAACAATGAGCAGTTCTTC | TRBV27 | large | NA | TRBJ2-1 | 14
CASSDGGSSYNEQFF | TGTGCCAGCAGTGATGGGGGAAGCTCCTACAATGAGCAGTTCTTC | TRBV6-1 | medium-sized | NA | TRBJ2-1 | 15
CASGLPGLKYEQYF | TGTGCCAGCGGATTACCAGGACTGAAGTACGAGCAGTACTTC | TRBV6-1 | many | NA | TRBJ2-7 | 14
CASSVGRSYGYTF | TGTGCCAGCAGTGTGGGCAGGTCCTATGGCTACACCTTC | TRBV6-1 | NA | NA | TRBJ1-2 | 13
CASREGLASTYNEQFF | TGTGCCAGCAGAGAGGGACTGGCTAGCACCTACAATGAGCAGTTCTTC | TRBV6-1 | NA | NA | TRBJ2-1 | 16
CASSRDPDQETQYF | TGTGCCAGCAGTCGGGACCCTGACCAAGAGACCCAGTACTTC | TRBV6-1 | large | NA | TRBJ2-5 | 14
CASSLAGGTYEQYF | TGTGCCAGCAGCTTAGCGGGCGGTACCTACGAGCAGTACTTC | TRBV7-6 | many | NA | TRBJ2-7 | 14
CASSAWTGGAETQYF | TGTGCCAGCAGTGCCTGGACAGGGGGTGCGGAGACCCAGTACTTC | TRBV6-1 | few | TRBD1 | TRBJ2-5 | 15
CASNPGGGGEKLFF | TGTGCCAGCAACCCCGGTGGGGGTGGCGAAAAACTGTTTTTT | TRBV6-1 | NA | NA | TRBJ1-4 | 14
CASSLYGTGVSGLQETQYF | TGTGCCAGCAGTTTATACGGGACAGGGGTAAGCGGTCTCCAAGAGACCCAGTACTTC | TRBV27 | NA | TRBD1 | TRBJ2-5 | 19
CASSFQGEDTEAFF | TGTGCCAGCAGTTTCCAGGGGGAGGACACTGAAGCTTTCTTT | TRBV6-6 | many | TRBD1 | TRBJ1-1 | 14
CASSGQGANTEAFF | TGTGCCAGCAGCGGACAGGGGGCGAACACTGAAGCTTTCTTT | TRBV6-1 | NA | TRBD1 | TRBJ1-1 | 14
CASSQGTSGTQETQYF | TGTGCCAGCAGCCAAGGAACTAGCGGGACCCAAGAGACCCAGTACTTC | TRBV4-2 | NA | TRBD2 | TRBJ2-5 | 16
CASSTVAGGADTQYF | TGTGCCAGCAGCACGGTAGCGGGAGGGGCAGATACGCAGTATTTT | TRBV7-2 | NA | TRBD2 | TRBJ2-3 | 15
CASSEGQGYGYTF | TGTGCCAGCAGTGAGGGGCAGGGTTATGGCTACACCTTC | TRBV6-4 | NA | NA | TRBJ1-2 | 13
CASREQGWASGELFF | TGTGCCAGCAGGGAACAGGGGTGGGCCTCCGGGGAGCTGTTTTTT | TRBV6-1 | medium-sized | TRBD1 | TRBJ2-2 | 15
CASRMNTEAFF | TGTGCCAGCAGAATGAACACTGAAGCTTTCTTT | TRBV27 | NA | NA | TRBJ1-1 | 11
CASSMPGRDRVPDF | TGTGCCAGCAGTATGCCGGGCCGGGACAGAGTACCAGACTTC | TRBV6-1 | medium-sized | TRBD1 | TRBJ2-5 | 14
CASSLGGRGQDNEQFF | TGTGCCAGCAGTTTGGGAGGCAGGGGGCAGGACAATGAGCAGTTCTTC | TRBV12-3/TRBV12-4 | medium-sized | TRBD1 | TRBJ2-1 | 16
CASSQWVGGGSTVETQYF | TGTGCCAGCAGCCAATGGGTAGGGGGCGGGAGTACGGTCGAGACCCAGTACTTC | TRBV3-1 | once | NA | TRBJ2-5 | 18
CASSLGPTENNEQFF | TGTGCCAGCAGCTTAGGCCCGACGGAAAACAATGAGCAGTTCTTC | TRBV5-6 | many | NA | TRBJ2-1 | 15
CASSYSWQSREQFF | TGTGCCAGCAGTTACTCCTGGCAGTCTAGGGAGCAGTTCTTC | TRBV6-5 | many | NA | TRBJ2-1 | 14
CASSTRTGTDTQYF | TGTGCCAGCAGTACGCGGACAGGCACAGATACGCAGTATTTT | TRBV6-5 | NA | NA | TRBJ2-3 | 14
CASGGSSYEQYF | TGTGCCAGCGGTGGCAGCTCCTACGAGCAGTACTTC | TRBV12-3/TRBV12-4 | many | NA | TRBJ2-7 | 12
CASSSPNIGGPEQFF | TGTGCCAGCAGTTCCCCGAATATAGGGGGACCTGAGCAGTTCTTC | TRBV6-6 | medium-sized | NA | TRBJ2-1 | 15
CASSPRGLSGNTIYF | TGTGCCAGCAGCCCTCGGGGGCTCTCTGGAAACACCATATATTTT | TRBV6-6 | few | NA | TRBJ1-3 | 15
CAISETGPETQYF | TGTGCCATCAGTGAGACAGGGCCAGAGACCCAGTACTTC | TRBV10-3 | NA | NA | TRBJ2-5 | 13
CASSQRGEAFF | TGTGCCAGCAGTCAAAGAGGTGAAGCTTTCTTT | TRBV6-1 | many | NA | TRBJ1-1 | 11
CASSLGGHQGETQFF | TGTGCCAGCAGCTTAGGGGGACATCAAGGGGAGACCCAGTTCTTC | TRBV7-2 | medium-sized | NA | TRBJ2-1 | 15
CASSGAGESGEQFF | TGTGCCAGCAGTGGTGCAGGGGAAAGTGGCGAGCAGTTCTTC | TRBV6-1 | few | NA | TRBJ2-1 | 14
CASRQGVTQQTETQFF | TGTGCCAGCAGGCAGGGGGTGACCCAGCAGACGGAGACCCAGTTCTTC | TRBV6-1 | few | TRBD1 | TRBJ2-1 | 16
CATKAGGGSMYEQYF | TGTGCCACCAAAGCGGGAGGGGGGTCTATGTACGAGCAGTACTTC | TRBV27 | NA | TRBD2 | TRBJ2-7 | 15
CASSPRTSGNNEQYF | TGTGCCAGCAGCCCTCGGACTAGCGGCAACAATGAGCAGTACTTC | TRBV7-6 | NA | TRBD2 | TRBJ2-7 | 15
CASSLVAGGGEGYTF | TGTGCCAGCAGCTTAGTGGCAGGGGGAGGTGAGGGCTACACCTTC | TRBV7-8 | few | TRBD1 | TRBJ1-2 | 15
CASSEPGLAETQYF | TGTGCCAGCAGTGAACCTGGACTAGCGGAGACCCAGTACTTC | TRBV25-1 | medium-sized | TRBD2 | TRBJ2-5 | 14
CASSLRVTSGRFYNEQFF | TGTGCCAGCAGCTTAAGGGTCACTAGCGGGAGATTCTACAATGAGCAGTTCTTT | TRBV7-2 | NA | TRBD2 | TRBJ2-5 | 18
CASSQGLAGASGANVLTF | TGCGCCAGCAGCCAAGGACTAGCGGGCGCCTCTGGGGCCAACGTCCTGACTTTC | TRBV4-1 | NA | TRBD2 | TRBJ2-6 | 18
CASSLSLHEQYF | TGTGCCAGCAGCTTATCACTCCACGAGCAGTACTTC | TRBV7-2 | many | NA | TRBJ2-7 | 12
CASSQGGQVSTQYF | TGCGCCAGCAGCCAAGGCGGCCAGGTATCGACCCAGTACTTC | TRBV4-1 | few | NA | TRBJ2-5 | 14
CASSHSGKEDNEQFF | TGTGCCAGCAGCCATAGCGGGAAAGAAGACAATGAGCAGTTCTTC | TRBV4-2 | NA | TRBD2 | TRBJ2-1 | 15
CASSTSGTDTQYF | TGCGCCAGCAGCACGAGTGGGACAGATACGCAGTATTTT | TRBV5-1 | NA | NA | TRBJ2-3 | 13
CASSVSGRAGVWNEQFF | TGTGCCAGCAGCGTTAGCGGGAGGGCCGGCGTCTGGAATGAGCAGTTCTTC | TRBV5-4 | once | TRBD2 | TRBJ2-1 | 17
CASIPLAGEGSYNEQFF | TGTGCCAGCATCCCCTTAGCGGGAGAAGGCTCCTACAATGAGCAGTTCTTC | TRBV27 | medium-sized | TRBD2 | TRBJ2-1 | 17
CASSYLGAGGYTF | TGTGCCAGCAGTTATCTGGGGGCCGGTGGCTACACCTTC | TRBV12-3/TRBV12-4 | few | NA | TRBJ1-2 | 13
CASSLRQGARETQYF | TGTGCCAGCAGTTTAAGGCAGGGGGCACGGGAGACCCAGTACTTC | TRBV27 | medium-sized | TRBD1 | TRBJ2-5 | 15
CASSLDATTSRETQFF | TGTGCCAGCAGCTTAGATGCCACCACCTCGCGGGAGACCCAGTTCTTC | TRBV7-2 | NA | TRBD2 | TRBJ2-1 | 16
CASGLWPEQFF | TGTGCTAGTGGTTTGTGGCCGGAGCAGTTCTTC | TRBV12-5 | few | NA | TRBJ2-1 | 11
CASSPGPDTDTQYF | TGCGCCAGCAGCCCCGGGCCCGACACAGATACGCAGTATTTT | TRBV4-1 | few | NA | TRBJ2-3 | 14
CATSGLAGGYNEQFF | TGTGCCACCAGTGGACTAGCGGGAGGTTACAATGAGCAGTTCTTC | TRBV24-1 | NA | TRBD2 | TRBJ2-1 | 15
CASSQGPSGVSYNEQFF | TGCGCCAGCAGCCAAGGGCCTAGCGGGGTTTCCTACAATGAGCAGTTCTTC | TRBV4-1 | few | TRBD2 | TRBJ2-1 | 17
CASSLGGTGELFF | TGTGCCAGCAGTCTAGGCGGCACCGGGGAGCTGTTTTTT | TRBV27 | few | NA | TRBJ2-2 | 13